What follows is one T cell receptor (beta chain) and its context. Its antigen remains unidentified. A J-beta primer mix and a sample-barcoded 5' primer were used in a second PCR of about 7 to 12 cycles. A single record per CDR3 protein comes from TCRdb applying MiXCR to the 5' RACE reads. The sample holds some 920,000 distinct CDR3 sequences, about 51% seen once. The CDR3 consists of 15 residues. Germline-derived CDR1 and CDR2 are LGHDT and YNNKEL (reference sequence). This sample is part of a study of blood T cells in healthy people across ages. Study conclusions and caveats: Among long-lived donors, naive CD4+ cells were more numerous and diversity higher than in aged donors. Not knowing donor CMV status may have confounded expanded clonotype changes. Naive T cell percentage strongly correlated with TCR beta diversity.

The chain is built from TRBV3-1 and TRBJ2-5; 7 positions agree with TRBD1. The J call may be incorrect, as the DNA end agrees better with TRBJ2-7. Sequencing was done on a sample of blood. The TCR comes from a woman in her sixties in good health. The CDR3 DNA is TGTGCCAGCAGCCATTCTAGGACAGGCAACTACGAGCAGTACTTC. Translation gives CASSHSRTGNYEQYF.